Below are 10 T cell receptor beta chains sequenced from a single sample in a study of cytomegalovirus exposure and HLA in healthy donors. The PCR employed 60 Vbeta primers together with 13 Jbeta primers. Generated by immunoSEQ multiplex PCR, the TCRdb table keeps only in-frame clones and is missing some. The table includes 150,000 or so clones, roughly 79% detected once. The sample comprised PBMCs. The origin of the receptors is a man aged 35-49 years in good health and CMV-seronegative.

This clone was seen a handful of times. The CDR3 sequence: CASWTSGLADTQYF. CDR3 nucleotide sequence: TGTGCCAGCTGGACTAGCGGTCTGGCAGATACGCAGTATTTT. V usage is TRBV19 and J usage is TRBJ2-3; 10 nucleotides align to TRBD2. Germline V lookup: CDR1 LNHDA, CDR2 SQIVND (reference sequence). This CDR3 is 14 amino acids long. J was trimmed by 4 bases and V by 9 bases; bases with no gene match: 7.

V and J are TRBV18 and TRBJ1-2; D not resolved. Looked up from germline, CDR1 is KGHSH and CDR2 is LQKENI. With 3 bases removed from V and 2 bases from J, the gap between germline ends came to 10 bases. The CDR3 loop spans 14 amino acids. The DNA of the CDR3 is TGTGCCAGCTCACCTAACACCGGGAACTATGGCTACACCTTC. It is translated as CASSPNTGNYGYTF.

This clone was seen just once. The same CDR3 can be traced to other DNA sequences in this sample. The chain links TRBV9 to TRBJ2-3; TRBD2 matches at 7 bases. CDR3 length equals 15 residues. The V segment lost 0 bases and the J segment 2 bases; nucleotides outside the gene matches: 3. The V gene's germline CDR1 is SGDLS and CDR2 YYNGEE. The CDR3 DNA follows: TGTGCCAGCAGCGTAGCTAGCGGCCTCACAGATACGCAGTATTTT. This gives the protein CASSVASGLTDTQYF.

The rearrangement uses TRBV30 and TRBJ1-4, with 7 bases fitting TRBD1. This CDR3 spans 13 amino acids. Losses at the gene ends were 0 bases for V and 7 bases for J; bases not matched to a gene: 2. Germline-derived CDR1 and CDR2 are GTSNPN and SVGIG (reference sequence). The CDR3 DNA reads TGTGCCTGGAGTGTCAGGGGGAGTGAAAAACTGTTTTTT. Protein product: CAWSVRGSEKLFF.

The rearrangement joins TRBV5-1 to TRBJ1-1, with unresolved D. Germline V lookup: CDR1 SGHRS, CDR2 YFSETQ. Trimming pared 0 bases from V and 4 bases from J, leaving 7 bases between. The CDR3 has 13 amino acids. In DNA, the CDR3 is TGCGCCAGCAGCTTGGCTCTTTTCACTGAAGCTTTCTTT. Encoded protein: CASSLALFTEAFF.

J is TRBJ1-2 and V is TRBV7-9; 9 bases align to TRBD1. The CDR3 spans 15 residues. After removal of 0 bases from V and 6 bases from J, the junction contained 5 bases not matched to a gene. Germline CDR1 SEHNR, CDR2 FQNEAQ (reference sequence). This CDR3 is CASSLAGGQGHGYTF. CDR3 bases: TGTGCCAGCAGCTTAGCAGGGGGACAGGGCCATGGCTACACCTTC.

V and J are TRBV27 and TRBJ2-2; 7 bases map to TRBD2. Germline lookup yields CDR1 MNHEY and CDR2 SMNVEV (reference sequence). V trimming: 1 base; J trimming: 3 bases; junction bases outside the gene matches: 2. This CDR3 contains 15 residues. CDR3 coding DNA: TGTGCCAGCAGTTTATGGGGGGGGTACACCGGGGAGCTGTTTTTT. Translation gives CASSLWGGYTGELFF.

The chain employs TRBV7-2 and TRBJ1-1; 7 bases align to TRBD1. V was pared by 6 bases and J by 4 bases, with 8 bases of the junction left unmatched. This CDR3 has 14 residues. Germline lookup yields CDR1 SGHTA and CDR2 FQGNSA. The CDR3 loop reads CASRSTGLSTEAFF. Here the CDR3 DNA reads TGTGCCAGCAGATCGACAGGGCTAAGCACTGAAGCTTTCTTT.

The genes are TRBV4-1 and TRBJ1-1, with 9 bases lining up with TRBD1. The length of the CDR3 is 17 residues. The germline CDR1 and CDR2 sequences are MGHRA and YSYEKL. The V segment lost 4 bases and the J segment 6 bases; nucleotides outside the gene matches: 15. For the CDR3, the DNA is TGCGCCAGCAGCCCTACACCGGGACAGGGAGATTTCCCTGAAGCTTTCTTT. This translates into CASSPTPGQGDFPEAFF.

J is TRBJ2-2 and V is TRBV12-5; TRBD1 aligns across 7 bases. This CDR3 is 16 amino acids long. Germline lookup yields CDR1 LGHNT and CDR2 FRNRAP. Trimming removed 6 bases from V and 3 bases from J; junction bases left unmatched: 10. The CDR3 reads CASGQTQGSDTGELFF. DNA of the CDR3: TGTGCTAGTGGACAAACACAGGGGTCGGACACCGGGGAGCTGTTTTTT.